This T cell receptor beta chain was obtained from a study of response to subunit inactivated influenza vaccine (dated by TCRdb to the late 2010s). Background on the whole study: Deep quantitative profiling of the T cell receptor repertoire was used in the study to follow responses to a trivalent subunit inactivated influenza vaccine. Broader findings and caveats from the paper: The authors suggested that each seasonal influenza vaccination may recruit only a limited number of new T cells.

The germline V gene (reference sequence) specifies DFQATT as CDR1 and SNEGSKA as CDR2. V sheds 0 bases and J sheds 5 bases, leaving 17 bases between their ends. The CDR3 holds 15 amino acids from the cysteine to the phenylalanine. Just CDR3 DNA is preserved here, 45 bases in frame from base 1. In its sample, this clonotype was seen many times. Its antigen is currently not known. No clone much larger than this one lies a single base away; base qualities are absent. Libraries came from RT-PCR. Sequencing relied on an Illumina HiSeq 2500. TCRdb took the public reads, trimmed them with fastp at Q25, ran MiXCR for clone calling and kept in-frame beta chains. Rows with one shared CDR3 protein collapse into an entry with the most common genes and DNA. In this sample the table shows around 480,000 distinct CDR3 sequences, about 17% of which occur a single time. The biggest ten clones account for roughly 3% of the sample.

The sequence links TRBV20-1 to TRBJ2-7; TRBD1 could be the D gene, as 5 bases match. This receptor was identified in a man between 50 and 75 years old who received an inactivated influenza vaccine. Donor details come from another sample of the same person, matched by shared clones. The sample here was CD4+ T cells sorted from PBMCs, taken approximately 25 months after vaccination. At the DNA level, the sequence is TGCAGTGCTAGAGAGATCTCCGGACACGGGCACGAGCAGTACTTC. This translates into CSAREISGHGHEQYF.